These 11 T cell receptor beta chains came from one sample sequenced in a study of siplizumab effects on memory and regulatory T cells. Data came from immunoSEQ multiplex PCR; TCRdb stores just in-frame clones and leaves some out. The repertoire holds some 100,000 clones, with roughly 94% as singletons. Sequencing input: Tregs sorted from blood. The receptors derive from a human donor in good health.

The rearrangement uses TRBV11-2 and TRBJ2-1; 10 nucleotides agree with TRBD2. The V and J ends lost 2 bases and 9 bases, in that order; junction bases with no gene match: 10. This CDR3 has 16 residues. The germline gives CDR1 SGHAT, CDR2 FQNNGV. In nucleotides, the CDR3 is TGTGCCAGCAGCTTAATTACTCTAGCGGGAGCGGGTGAGCAGTTCTTC. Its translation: CASSLITLAGAGEQFF.

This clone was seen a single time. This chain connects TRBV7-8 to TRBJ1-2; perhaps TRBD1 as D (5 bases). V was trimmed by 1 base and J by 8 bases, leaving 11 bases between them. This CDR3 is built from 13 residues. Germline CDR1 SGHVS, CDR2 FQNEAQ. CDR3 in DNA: TGTGCCAGCAGCTTAGGGCAGGGAAGGGGCTACACCTTC. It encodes CASSLGQGRGYTF.

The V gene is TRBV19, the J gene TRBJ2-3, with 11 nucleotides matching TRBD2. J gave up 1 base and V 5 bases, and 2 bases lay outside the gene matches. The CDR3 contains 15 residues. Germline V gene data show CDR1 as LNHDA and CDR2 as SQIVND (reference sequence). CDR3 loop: CASSLGLAGTDTQYF. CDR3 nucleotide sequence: TGTGCCAGTAGTTTGGGACTAGCGGGCACAGATACGCAGTATTTT.

The CDR3 loop reads CASSLDIYEQYF. The CDR3 region has the DNA TGTGCCAGCAGCTTGGACATCTACGAGCAGTACTTC. The V call is TRBV5-6, the J call TRBJ2-7, with D unresolved. This CDR3 has 12 amino acids. The ends were cut back, 0 bases at V and 3 bases at J, with 4 bases in the middle. Looked up from germline, CDR1 is SGHDT and CDR2 is YYEEEE.

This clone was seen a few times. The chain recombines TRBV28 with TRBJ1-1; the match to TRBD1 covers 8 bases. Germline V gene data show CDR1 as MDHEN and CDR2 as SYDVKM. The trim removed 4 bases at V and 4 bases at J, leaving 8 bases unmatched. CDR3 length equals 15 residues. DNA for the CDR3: TGTGCCAGCAGTTCCATACAGGGGGGGATCACTGAAGCTTTCTTT. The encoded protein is CASSSIQGGITEAFF.

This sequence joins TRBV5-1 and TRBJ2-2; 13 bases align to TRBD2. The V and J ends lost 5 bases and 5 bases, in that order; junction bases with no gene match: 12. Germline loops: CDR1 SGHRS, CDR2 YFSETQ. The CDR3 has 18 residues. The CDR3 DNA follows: TGCGCCAGCAGGGTACTAGCGGGAGGGCCCGTTCGAACCGGGGAGCTGTTTTTT. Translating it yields CASRVLAGGPVRTGELFF.

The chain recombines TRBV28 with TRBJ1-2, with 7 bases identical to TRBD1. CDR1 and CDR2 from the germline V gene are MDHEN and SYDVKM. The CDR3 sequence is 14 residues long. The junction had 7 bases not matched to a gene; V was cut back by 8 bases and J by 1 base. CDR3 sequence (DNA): TGTGCCAGCCGAAGACAGGGAAATAACTATGGCTACACCTTC. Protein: CASRRQGNNYGYTF.

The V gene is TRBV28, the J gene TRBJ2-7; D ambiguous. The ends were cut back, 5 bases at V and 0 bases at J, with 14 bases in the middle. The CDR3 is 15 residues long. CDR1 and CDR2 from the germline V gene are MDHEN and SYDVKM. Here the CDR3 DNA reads TGTGCCAGCAGTCGTCCGAACCGGTTCTCCTACGAGCAGTACTTC. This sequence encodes CASSRPNRFSYEQYF.

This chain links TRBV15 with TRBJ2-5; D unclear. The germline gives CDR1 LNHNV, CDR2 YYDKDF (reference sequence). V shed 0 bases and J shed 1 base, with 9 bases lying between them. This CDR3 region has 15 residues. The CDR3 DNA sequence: TGTGCCACCAGCAGAGATGATGGCGGCCAAGAGACCCAGTACTTC. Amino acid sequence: CATSRDDGGQETQYF.

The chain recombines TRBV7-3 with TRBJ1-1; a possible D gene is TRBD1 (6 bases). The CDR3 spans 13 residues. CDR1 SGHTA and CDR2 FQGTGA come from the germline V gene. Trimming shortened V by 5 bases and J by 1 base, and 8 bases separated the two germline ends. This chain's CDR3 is CASSQDRNTEAFF. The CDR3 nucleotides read TGTGCCAGCAGCCAGGACAGGAACACTGAAGCTTTCTTT.

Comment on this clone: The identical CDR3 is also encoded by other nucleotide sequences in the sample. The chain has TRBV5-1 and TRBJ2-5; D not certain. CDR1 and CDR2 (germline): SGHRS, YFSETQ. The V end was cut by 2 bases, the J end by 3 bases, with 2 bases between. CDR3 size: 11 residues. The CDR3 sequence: CASSFKETQYF. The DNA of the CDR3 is TGCGCCAGCAGCTTCAAAGAGACCCAGTACTTC.